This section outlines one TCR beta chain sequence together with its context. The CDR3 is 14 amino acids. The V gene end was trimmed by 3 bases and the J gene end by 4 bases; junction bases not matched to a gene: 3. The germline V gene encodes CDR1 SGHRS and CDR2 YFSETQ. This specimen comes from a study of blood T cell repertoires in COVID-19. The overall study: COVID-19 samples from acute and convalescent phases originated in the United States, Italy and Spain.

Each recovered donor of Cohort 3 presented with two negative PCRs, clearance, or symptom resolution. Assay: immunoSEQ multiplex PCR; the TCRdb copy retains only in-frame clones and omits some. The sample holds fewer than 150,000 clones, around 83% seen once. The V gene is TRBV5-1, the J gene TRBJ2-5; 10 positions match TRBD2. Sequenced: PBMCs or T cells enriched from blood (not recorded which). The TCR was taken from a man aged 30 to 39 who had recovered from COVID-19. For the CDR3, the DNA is TGCGCCAGCAGCTCGCTAGCGGGGGCAGAGACCCAGTACTTC. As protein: CASSSLAGAETQYF.